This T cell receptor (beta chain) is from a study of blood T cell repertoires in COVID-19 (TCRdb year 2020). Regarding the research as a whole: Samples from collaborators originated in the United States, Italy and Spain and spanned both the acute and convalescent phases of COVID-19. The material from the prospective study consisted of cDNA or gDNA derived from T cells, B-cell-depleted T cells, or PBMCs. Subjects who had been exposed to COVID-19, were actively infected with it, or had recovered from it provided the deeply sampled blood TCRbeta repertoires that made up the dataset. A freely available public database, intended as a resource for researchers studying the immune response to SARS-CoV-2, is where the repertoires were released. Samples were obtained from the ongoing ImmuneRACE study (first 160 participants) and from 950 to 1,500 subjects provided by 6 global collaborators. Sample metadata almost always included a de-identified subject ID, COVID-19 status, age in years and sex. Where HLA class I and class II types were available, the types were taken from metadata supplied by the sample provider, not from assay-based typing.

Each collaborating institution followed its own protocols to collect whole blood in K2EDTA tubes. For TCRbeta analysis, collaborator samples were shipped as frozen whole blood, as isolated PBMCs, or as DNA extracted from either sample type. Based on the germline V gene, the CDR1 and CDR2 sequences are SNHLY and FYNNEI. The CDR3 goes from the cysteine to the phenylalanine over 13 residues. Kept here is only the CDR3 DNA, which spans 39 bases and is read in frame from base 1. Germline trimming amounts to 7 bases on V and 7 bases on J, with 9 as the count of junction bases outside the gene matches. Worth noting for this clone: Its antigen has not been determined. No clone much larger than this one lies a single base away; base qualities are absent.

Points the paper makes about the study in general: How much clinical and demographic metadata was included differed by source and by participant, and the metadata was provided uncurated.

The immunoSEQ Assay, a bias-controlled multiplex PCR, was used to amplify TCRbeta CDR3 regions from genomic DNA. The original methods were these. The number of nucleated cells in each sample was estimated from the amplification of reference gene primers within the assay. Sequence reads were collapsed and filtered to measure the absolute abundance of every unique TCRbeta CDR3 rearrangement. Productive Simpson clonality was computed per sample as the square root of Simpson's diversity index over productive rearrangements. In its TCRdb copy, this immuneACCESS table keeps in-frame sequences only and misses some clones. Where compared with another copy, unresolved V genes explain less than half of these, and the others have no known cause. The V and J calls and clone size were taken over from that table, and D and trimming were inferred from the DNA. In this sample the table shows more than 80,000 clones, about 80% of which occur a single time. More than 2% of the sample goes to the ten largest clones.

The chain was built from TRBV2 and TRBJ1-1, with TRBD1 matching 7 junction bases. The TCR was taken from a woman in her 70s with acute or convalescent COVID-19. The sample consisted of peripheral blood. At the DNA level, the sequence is TGTGCCAGCAACCCGACAGGGCCGGGTGAAGCTTTCTTT. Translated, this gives CASNPTGPGEAFF.